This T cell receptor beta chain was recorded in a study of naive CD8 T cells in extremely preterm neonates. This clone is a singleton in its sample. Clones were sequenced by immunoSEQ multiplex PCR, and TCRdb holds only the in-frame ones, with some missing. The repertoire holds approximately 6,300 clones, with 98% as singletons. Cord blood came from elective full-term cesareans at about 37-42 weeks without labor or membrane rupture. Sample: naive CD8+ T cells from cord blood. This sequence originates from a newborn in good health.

CDR3 nucleotides: TGTGCCAGTAGTCGAGGGTACTCCTACGAGCAGTACTTC. It codes for CASSRGYSYEQYF. This chain connects TRBV19 to TRBJ2-5; D is perhaps TRBD2 (5 bases). Near its end, the DNA agrees better with TRBJ2-7, so the J call may be wrong. The CDR3 has 13 residues. Per germline, CDR1 LNHDA and CDR2 SQIVND (reference sequence).